One sample yielded the 18 T cell receptor beta chains listed below, sequenced in a study of blood T cell repertoires in COVID-19. Profiling relied on immunoSEQ multiplex PCR, and the TCRdb table lists in-frame clones only, not all of them. This sample has about 370,000 clones; roughly 90% occur once, and the top ten carry about 0.86%. Sequences were obtained from PBMCs or T cells enriched from blood (not recorded which). The receptors shown here come from a woman aged 40 to 55 who had been exposed to COVID-19.

The chain has TRBV19 and TRBJ1-6; 9 nucleotides agree with TRBD1. CDR1 and CDR2 from the germline V gene are LNHDA and SQIVND (reference sequence). The CDR3 runs 15 residues. After removal of 1 base from V and 7 bases from J, the junction contained 2 bases not matched to a gene. The CDR3 nucleotides are TGTGCCAGTAGTATAGTCGGGACAGGGAATTCACCCCTCCACTTT. Its protein is CASSIVGTGNSPLHF.

This chain uses TRBV24-1 with TRBJ1-1; possible D gene TRBD1, 6 bases. The CDR3 is made up of 14 amino acids. Trimming removed 4 bases from V and 4 bases from J, with 12 bases in between. Germline CDR1 is KGHDR and CDR2 is SFDVKD. CDR3 region: CATSESDRSTEAFF. The CDR3 nucleotides are TGTGCCACCAGTGAGTCCGACAGGAGCACTGAAGCTTTCTTT.

The chain recombines TRBV19 with TRBJ1-5, with 7 positions matching TRBD1. The germline V gene encodes CDR1 LNHDA and CDR2 SQIVND (reference sequence). CDR3 size: 13 residues. The ends lost 4 bases at V and 6 bases at J; junction bases unmatched: 3. The chain's CDR3 is CASSTGTAQPQHF. CDR3 DNA: TGTGCCAGTAGTACCGGGACAGCTCAGCCCCAGCATTTT.

This rearrangement joins TRBV13 to TRBJ2-7; TRBD1 agrees at 8 bases. J gave up 5 bases and V 6 bases, and 9 bases lay outside the gene matches. The CDR3 length is 14 residues. Germline V gives CDR1 PRHDT, CDR2 FYEKMQ (reference sequence). The CDR3 sequence is CASSGQGALHEQYF. The CDR3 bases are TGTGCCAGCAGTGGGCAGGGGGCTCTCCACGAGCAGTACTTC.

The chain recombines TRBV30 with TRBJ1-2; D unclear. This CDR3 comprises 14 residues. Germline loops: CDR1 GTSNPN, CDR2 SVGIG (reference sequence). V dropped 4 bases and J dropped 5 bases, with 17 bases sitting between them. The CDR3 DNA reads TGTGCCTGGAAAGGGTTAGGGAGGCGGTATGGCTACACCTTC. Translated: CAWKGLGRRYGYTF.

The genes are TRBV5-1 and TRBJ1-1; possibly TRBD1 for D (5 bases). V shed 7 bases and J shed 0 bases, with 10 bases lying between them. The germline V gene encodes CDR1 SGHRS and CDR2 YFSETQ. This CDR3 region has 13 residues. Here the CDR3 reads CASQGGVNTEAFF. In nucleotides, the CDR3 is TGCGCCAGCCAGGGCGGTGTGAACACTGAAGCTTTCTTT. The full variable domain, completed using reference TRBV5-1 and TRBJ1-1, is KAGVTQTPRYLIKTRGQQVTLSCSPISGHRSVSWYQQTPGQGLQFLFEYFSETQRNKGNFPGRFSGRQFSNSRSEMNVSTLELGDSALYLCASQGGVNTEAFFGQGTRLTVV.

A single count supports this clone. The V gene is TRBV27, the J gene TRBJ1-5; 11 bases fit TRBD1. The V gene's germline CDR1 is MNHEY and CDR2 SMNVEV (reference sequence). The CDR3 runs to 17 residues. V shed 2 bases, J shed 4 bases, and the junction held 7 bases outside the gene matches. The chain's CDR3 is CASSLASGTGGNQPQHF. CDR3 coding DNA: TGTGCCAGCAGTTTAGCAAGCGGGACAGGGGGAAATCAGCCCCAGCATTTT.

V and J are TRBV19 and TRBJ2-7; 8 bases line up with TRBD2. CDR3 size: 15 residues. Losses at the gene ends were 2 bases for V and 4 bases for J; bases not matched to a gene: 7. Germline CDR1 LNHDA, CDR2 SQIVND (reference sequence). CDR3 nucleotide sequence: TGTGCCAGTAGTATAACTGGCGGGAGGAGGTACGAGCAGTACTTC. Translating it yields CASSITGGRRYEQYF. Based on the CDR3 plus reference TRBV19 and TRBJ2-7, the full variable domain is DGGITQSPKYLFRKEGQNVTLSCEQNLNHDAMYWYRQDPGQGLRLIYYSQIVNDFQKGDIAEGYSVSREKKESFPLTVTSAQKNPTAFYLCASSITGGRRYEQYFGPGTRLTVT.

This clone came up once. The chain couples TRBV7-2 to TRBJ2-7, with no clear D. The V gene lost 5 bases and the J gene lost 3 bases, with 5 bases spanning the gap. The CDR3 runs to 11 residues. Germline assignment: CDR1 SGHTA and CDR2 FQGNSA. The CDR3 DNA is TGTGCCAGCAGCCAGTACTACGAGCAGTACTTC. This translates into CASSQYYEQYF.

This chain links TRBV5-1 with TRBJ1-1, with 8 nucleotides matching TRBD1. This CDR3 contains 17 residues. Trimming took 0 bases from V and 2 from J; bases not matched to a gene: 9. Germline CDR1 is SGHRS and CDR2 is YFSETQ. The CDR3 spells CASSLGAGGLGNTEAFF. DNA of the CDR3: TGCGCCAGCAGCTTGGGGGCAGGGGGCTTAGGAAACACTGAAGCTTTCTTT. Full variable domain (remainder filled in from reference TRBV5-1 and TRBJ1-1): KAGVTQTPRYLIKTRGQQVTLSCSPISGHRSVSWYQQTPGQGLQFLFEYFSETQRNKGNFPGRFSGRQFSNSRSEMNVSTLELGDSALYLCASSLGAGGLGNTEAFFGQGTRLTVV.

This sequence joins TRBV5-1 and TRBJ1-1, with D possibly being TRBD1 (5 bases). V was cut by 0 bases and J by 7 bases, with 13 bases left in between. Germline V gene lookup returns CDR1 SGHRS and CDR2 YFSETQ. The CDR3 covers 14 residues. The chain's CDR3 is CASSLASGVGEAFF. CDR3 DNA sequence: TGCGCCAGCAGCTTGGCCTCGGGGGTTGGTGAAGCTTTCTTT.

The chain uses TRBV4-3 and TRBJ1-4; D possibly corresponds to TRBD1 (6 bases). The germline CDR1 and CDR2 sequences are LGHNA and YSLEER. There are 13 residues in the CDR3. V was clipped by 3 bases and J by 8 bases, with 10 bases between them. CDR3 sequence (DNA): TGCGCCAGCAGCCAGGGAGGGGGGGAAAAACTGTTTTTT. This sequence encodes CASSQGGGEKLFF.

V gene TRBV5-4 combines with J gene TRBJ2-1, with TRBD1 identical over 7 bases. The germline V gene encodes CDR1 SGHNT and CDR2 YYREEE (reference sequence). Unmatched junction bases numbered 5, after V lost 0 bases and J lost 5 bases. The CDR3 loop spans 15 amino acids. CDR3 protein: CASSLGQGKDNEQFF. DNA for the CDR3: TGTGCCAGCAGCTTGGGACAGGGAAAGGACAATGAGCAGTTCTTC.

The chain carries TRBV13 and TRBJ2-1, with a possible D match to TRBD2 (5 bases). With 5 bases removed from V and 8 bases from J, the gap between germline ends came to 13 bases. Germline V gene lookup returns CDR1 PRHDT and CDR2 FYEKMQ (reference sequence). This CDR3 contains 13 residues. The CDR3 coding sequence is TGTGCCAGCAGCCCCAGCTGGACTTATGAGCAGTTCTTC. Protein product: CASSPSWTYEQFF.

The chain has TRBV7-2 and TRBJ2-4; D perhaps matches TRBD1 (5 bases). The V gene lost 4 bases and the J gene lost 0 bases, with 13 bases spanning the gap. The CDR3 covers 16 residues. CDR1 and CDR2 from the germline V gene are SGHTA and FQGNSA. CDR3 in amino acids: CASSSRTILAKNIQYF. CDR3 in DNA: TGTGCCAGCAGCTCCAGGACAATCTTAGCCAAAAACATTCAGTACTTC.

This rearrangement joins TRBV7-2 to TRBJ2-7; 9 bases fit TRBD2. V trimming: 0 bases; J trimming: 1 base; junction bases outside the gene matches: 7. CDR3 length: 17 residues. In germline, CDR1 is SGHTA, CDR2 FQGNSA. The chain's CDR3 is CASSLATISGSSYEQYF. The CDR3 region has the DNA TGTGCCAGCAGCTTAGCCACCATTAGCGGGAGTTCCTACGAGCAGTACTTC.

The chain links TRBV5-1 to TRBJ1-1; D possibly corresponds to TRBD1 (5 bases). The length of the CDR3 is 16 residues. The ends were cut back, 1 base at V and 0 bases at J, with 13 bases in the middle. The germline V gene encodes CDR1 SGHRS and CDR2 YFSETQ. The CDR3 DNA reads TGCGCCAGCAGCTTGCTAGGGGCAGGAATGAACACTGAAGCTTTCTTT. Translating gives CASSLLGAGMNTEAFF.

V usage is TRBV5-1 and J usage is TRBJ2-5, with D tentatively TRBD1 (6 bases). V was trimmed by 0 bases and J by 2 bases, leaving 11 bases between them. Germline assignment: CDR1 SGHRS and CDR2 YFSETQ. The CDR3 runs to 15 residues. This CDR3 reads CASSLGGHGQETQYF. The CDR3, as DNA: TGCGCCAGCAGCTTGGGGGGGCACGGACAAGAGACCCAGTACTTC.